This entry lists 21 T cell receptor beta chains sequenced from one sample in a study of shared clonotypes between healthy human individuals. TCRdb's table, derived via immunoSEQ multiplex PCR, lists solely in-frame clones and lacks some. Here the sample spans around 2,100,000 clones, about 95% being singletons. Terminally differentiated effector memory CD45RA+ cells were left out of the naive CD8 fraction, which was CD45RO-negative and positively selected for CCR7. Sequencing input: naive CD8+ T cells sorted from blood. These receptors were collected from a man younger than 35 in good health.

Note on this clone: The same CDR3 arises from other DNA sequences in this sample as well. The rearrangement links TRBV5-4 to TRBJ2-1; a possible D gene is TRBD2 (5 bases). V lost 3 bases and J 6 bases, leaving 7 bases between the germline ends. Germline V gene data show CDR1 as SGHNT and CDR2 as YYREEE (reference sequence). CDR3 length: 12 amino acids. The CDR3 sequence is CASSSDSNEQFF. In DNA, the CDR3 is TGTGCCAGCAGCTCGGACTCCAATGAGCAGTTCTTC.

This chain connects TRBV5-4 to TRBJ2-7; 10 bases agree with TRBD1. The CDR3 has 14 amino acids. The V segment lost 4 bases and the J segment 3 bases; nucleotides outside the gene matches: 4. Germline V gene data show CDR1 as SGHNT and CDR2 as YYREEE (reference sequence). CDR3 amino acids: CASSPRTGGYEQYF. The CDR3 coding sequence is TGTGCCAGCAGCCCACGGACAGGGGGCTACGAGCAGTACTTC.

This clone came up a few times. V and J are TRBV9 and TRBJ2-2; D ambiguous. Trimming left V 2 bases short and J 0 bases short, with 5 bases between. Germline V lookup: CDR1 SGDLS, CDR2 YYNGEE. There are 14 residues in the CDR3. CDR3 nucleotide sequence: TGTGCCAGCAGCGTGGAGCCGAACACCGGGGAGCTGTTTTTT. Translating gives CASSVEPNTGELFF.

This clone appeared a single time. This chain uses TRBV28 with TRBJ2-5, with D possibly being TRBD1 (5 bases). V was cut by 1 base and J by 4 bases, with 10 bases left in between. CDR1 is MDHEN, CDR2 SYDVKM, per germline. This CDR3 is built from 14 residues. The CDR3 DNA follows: TGTGCCAGCAGTTTATTACAGGTCACAGAGACCCAGTACTTC. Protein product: CASSLLQVTETQYF.

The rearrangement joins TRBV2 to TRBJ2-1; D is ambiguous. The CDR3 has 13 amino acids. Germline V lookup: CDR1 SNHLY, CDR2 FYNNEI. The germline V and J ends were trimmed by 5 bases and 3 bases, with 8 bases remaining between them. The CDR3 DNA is TGTGCCAGCAGTTGGGCCATCTACAATGAGCAGTTCTTC. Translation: CASSWAIYNEQFF.

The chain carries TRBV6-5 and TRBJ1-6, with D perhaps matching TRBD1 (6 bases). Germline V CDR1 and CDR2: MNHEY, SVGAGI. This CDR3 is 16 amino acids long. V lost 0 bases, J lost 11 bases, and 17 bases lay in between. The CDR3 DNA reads TGTGCCAGCAGTTACTCGAGGGGGGATTTGGGTACACCCCTCCACTTT. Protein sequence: CASSYSRGDLGTPLHF.

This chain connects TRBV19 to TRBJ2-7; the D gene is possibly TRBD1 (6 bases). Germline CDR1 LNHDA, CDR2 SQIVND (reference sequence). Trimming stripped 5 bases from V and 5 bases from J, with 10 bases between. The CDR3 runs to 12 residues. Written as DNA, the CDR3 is TGTGCCAGTAGTGGACAGAGGAACGAGCAGTACTTC. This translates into CASSGQRNEQYF.

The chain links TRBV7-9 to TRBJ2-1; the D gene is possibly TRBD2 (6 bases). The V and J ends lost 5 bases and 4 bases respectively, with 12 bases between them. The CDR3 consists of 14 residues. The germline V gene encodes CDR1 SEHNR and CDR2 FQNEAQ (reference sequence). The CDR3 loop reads CASSRQGLYNEQFF. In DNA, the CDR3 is TGTGCCAGCAGCCGCCAGGGACTTTACAATGAGCAGTTCTTC.

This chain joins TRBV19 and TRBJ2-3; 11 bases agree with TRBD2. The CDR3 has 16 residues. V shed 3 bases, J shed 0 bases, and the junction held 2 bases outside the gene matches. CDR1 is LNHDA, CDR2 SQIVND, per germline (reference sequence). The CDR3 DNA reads TGTGCCAGTAGTATGGGACTAGCGGAAAGCACAGATACGCAGTATTTT. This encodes CASSMGLAESTDTQYF.

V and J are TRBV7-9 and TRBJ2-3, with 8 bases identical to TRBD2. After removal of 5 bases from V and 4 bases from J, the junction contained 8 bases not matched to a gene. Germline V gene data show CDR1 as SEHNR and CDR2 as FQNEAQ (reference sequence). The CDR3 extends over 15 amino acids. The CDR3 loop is CASSPGGEWADTQYF. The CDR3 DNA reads TGTGCCAGCAGCCCGGGGGGGGAATGGGCAGATACGCAGTATTTT.

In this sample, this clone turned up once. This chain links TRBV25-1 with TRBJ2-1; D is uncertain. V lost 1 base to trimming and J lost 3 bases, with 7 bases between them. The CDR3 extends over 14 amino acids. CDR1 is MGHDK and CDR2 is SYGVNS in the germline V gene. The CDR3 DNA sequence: TGTGCCAGCAGTGAATCAAGGAACTACAATGAGCAGTTCTTC. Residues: CASSESRNYNEQFF. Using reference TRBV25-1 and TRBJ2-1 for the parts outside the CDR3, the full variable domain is EADIYQTPRYLVIGTGKKITLECSQTMGHDKMYWYQQDPGMELHLIHYSYGVNSTEKGDLSSESTVSRIRTEHFPLTLESARPSHTSQYLCASSESRNYNEQFFGPGTRLTVL.

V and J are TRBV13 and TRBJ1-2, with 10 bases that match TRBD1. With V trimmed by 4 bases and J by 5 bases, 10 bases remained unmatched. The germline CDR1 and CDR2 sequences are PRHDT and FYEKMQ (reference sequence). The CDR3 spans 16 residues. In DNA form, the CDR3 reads TGTGCCAGCAGCTCAAACGGAGACAGGGGGCGATATGGCTACACCTTC. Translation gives CASSSNGDRGRYGYTF.

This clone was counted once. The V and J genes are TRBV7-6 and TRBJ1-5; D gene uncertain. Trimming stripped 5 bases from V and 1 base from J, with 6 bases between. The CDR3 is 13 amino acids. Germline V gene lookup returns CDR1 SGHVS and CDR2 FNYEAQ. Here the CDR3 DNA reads TGTGCCAGCAGCGTCGGGAGCAATCAGCCCCAGCATTTT. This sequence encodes CASSVGSNQPQHF. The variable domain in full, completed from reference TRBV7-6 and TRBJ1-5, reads GAGVSQSPRYKVTKRGQDVALRCDPISGHVSLYWYRQALGQGPEFLTYFNYEAQQDKSGLPNDRFSAERPEGSISTLTIQRTEQRDSAMYRCASSVGSNQPQHFGDGTRLSIL.

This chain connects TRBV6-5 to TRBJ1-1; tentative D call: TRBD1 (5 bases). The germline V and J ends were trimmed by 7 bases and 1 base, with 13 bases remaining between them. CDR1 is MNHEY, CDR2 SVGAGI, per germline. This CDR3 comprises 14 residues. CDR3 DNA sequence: TGTGCCAGCAACCTCGGGGGTTGGAACACTGAAGCTTTCTTT. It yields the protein CASNLGGWNTEAFF.

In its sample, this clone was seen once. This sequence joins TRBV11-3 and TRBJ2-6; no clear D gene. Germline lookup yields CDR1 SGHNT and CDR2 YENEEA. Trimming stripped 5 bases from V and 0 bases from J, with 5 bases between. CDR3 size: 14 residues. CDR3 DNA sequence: TGTGCCAGCAGCGGAAGCTCTGGGGCCAACGTCCTGACTTTC. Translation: CASSGSSGANVLTF.

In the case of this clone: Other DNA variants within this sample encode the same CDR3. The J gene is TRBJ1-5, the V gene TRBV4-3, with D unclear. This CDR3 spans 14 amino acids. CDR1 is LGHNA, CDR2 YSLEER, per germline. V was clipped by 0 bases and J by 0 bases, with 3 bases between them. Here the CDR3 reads CASSQDHSNQPQHF. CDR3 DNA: TGCGCCAGCAGCCAAGATCATAGCAATCAGCCCCAGCATTTT.

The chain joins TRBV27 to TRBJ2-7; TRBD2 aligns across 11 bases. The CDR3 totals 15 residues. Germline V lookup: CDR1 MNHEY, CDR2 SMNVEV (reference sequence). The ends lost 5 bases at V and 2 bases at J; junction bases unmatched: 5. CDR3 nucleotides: TGTGCCAGCAGTCCTGAGACTAGCGGGACCTACGAGCAGTACTTC. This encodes CASSPETSGTYEQYF.

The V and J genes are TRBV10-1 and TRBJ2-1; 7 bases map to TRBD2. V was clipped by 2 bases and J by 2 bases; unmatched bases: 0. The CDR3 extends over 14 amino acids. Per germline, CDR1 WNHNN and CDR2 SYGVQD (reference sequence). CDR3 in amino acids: CASSEGLAYNEQFF. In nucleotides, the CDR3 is TGCGCCAGCAGTGAGGGACTAGCCTACAATGAGCAGTTCTTC.

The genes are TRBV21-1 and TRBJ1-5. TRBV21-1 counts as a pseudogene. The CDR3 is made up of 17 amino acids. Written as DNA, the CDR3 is TGTGCCAGCAGCAAATCCCCAGCGACGGGGTGCGACCAGCCCCAGCATTTT. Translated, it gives CASSKSPATGCDQPQHF.

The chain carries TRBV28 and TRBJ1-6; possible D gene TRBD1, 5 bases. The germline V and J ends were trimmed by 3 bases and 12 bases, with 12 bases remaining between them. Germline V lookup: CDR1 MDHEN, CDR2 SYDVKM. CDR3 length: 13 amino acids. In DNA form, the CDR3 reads TGTGCCAGCAGTTTCAGGGCGCAAGGACCCCTCCACTTT. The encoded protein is CASSFRAQGPLHF.

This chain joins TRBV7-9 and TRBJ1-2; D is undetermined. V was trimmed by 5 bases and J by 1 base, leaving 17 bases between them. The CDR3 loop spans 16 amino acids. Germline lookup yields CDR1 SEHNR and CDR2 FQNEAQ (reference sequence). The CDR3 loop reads CASSLTDTLLNYGYTF. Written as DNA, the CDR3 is TGTGCCAGCAGCCTCACAGACACGCTCCTTAACTATGGCTACACCTTC.